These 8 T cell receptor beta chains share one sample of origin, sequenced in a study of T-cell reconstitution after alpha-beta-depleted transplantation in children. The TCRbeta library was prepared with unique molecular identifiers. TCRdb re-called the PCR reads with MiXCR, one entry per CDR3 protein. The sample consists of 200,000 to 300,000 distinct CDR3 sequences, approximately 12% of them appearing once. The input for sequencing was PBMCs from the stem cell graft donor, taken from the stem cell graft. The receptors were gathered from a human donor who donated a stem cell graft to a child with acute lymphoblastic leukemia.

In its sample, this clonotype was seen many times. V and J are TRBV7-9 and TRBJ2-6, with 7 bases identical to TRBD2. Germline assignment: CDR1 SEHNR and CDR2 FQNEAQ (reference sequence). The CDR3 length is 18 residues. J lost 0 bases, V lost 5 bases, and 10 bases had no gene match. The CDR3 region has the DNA TGTGCCAGCAGCCTATGGGAGGGTTTAAGCTCTGGGGCCAACGTCCTGACTTTC. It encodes CASSLWEGLSSGANVLTF.

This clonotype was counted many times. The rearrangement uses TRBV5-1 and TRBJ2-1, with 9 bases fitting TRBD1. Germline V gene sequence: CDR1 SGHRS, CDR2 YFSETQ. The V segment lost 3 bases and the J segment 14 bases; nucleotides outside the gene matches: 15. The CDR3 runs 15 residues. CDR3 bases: TGCGCCAGCAGCTCGTTGGGGGACAGGGCGGACCACAAGTTCTTC. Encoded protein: CASSSLGDRADHKFF. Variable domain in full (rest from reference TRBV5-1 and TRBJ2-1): KAGVTQTPRYLIKTRGQQVTLSCSPISGHRSVSWYQQTPGQGLQFLFEYFSETQRNKGNFPGRFSGRQFSNSRSEMNVSTLELGDSALYLCASSSLGDRADHKFFGPGTRLTVL.

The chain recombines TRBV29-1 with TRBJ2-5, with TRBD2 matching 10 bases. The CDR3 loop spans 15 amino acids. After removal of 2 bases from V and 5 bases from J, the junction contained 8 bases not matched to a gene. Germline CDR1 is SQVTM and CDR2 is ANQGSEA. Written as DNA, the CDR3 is TGCAGCGTTGAATCCAGGGGTAGCGGGAGGGAGACCCAGTACTTC. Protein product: CSVESRGSGRETQYF. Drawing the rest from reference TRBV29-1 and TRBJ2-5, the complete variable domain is SAVISQKPSRDICQRGTSLTIQCQVDSQVTMMFWYRQQPGQSLTLIATANQGSEATYESGFVIDKFPISRPNLTFSTLTVSNMSPEDSSIYLCSVESRGSGRETQYFGPGTRLLVL.

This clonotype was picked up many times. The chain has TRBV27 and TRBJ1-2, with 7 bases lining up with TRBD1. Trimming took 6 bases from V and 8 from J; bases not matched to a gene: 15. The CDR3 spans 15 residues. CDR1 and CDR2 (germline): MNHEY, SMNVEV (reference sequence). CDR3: CASRPERGLIRGYTF. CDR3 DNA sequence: TGTGCCAGCAGACCTGAAAGGGGGCTTATCAGAGGCTACACCTTC.

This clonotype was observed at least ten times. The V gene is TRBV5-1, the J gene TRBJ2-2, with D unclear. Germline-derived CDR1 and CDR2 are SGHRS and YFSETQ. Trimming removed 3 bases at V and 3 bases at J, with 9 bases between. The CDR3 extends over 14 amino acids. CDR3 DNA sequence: TGCGCCAGCAGCTCGGTACTCGACACCGGGGAGCTGTTTTTT. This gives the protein CASSSVLDTGELFF.

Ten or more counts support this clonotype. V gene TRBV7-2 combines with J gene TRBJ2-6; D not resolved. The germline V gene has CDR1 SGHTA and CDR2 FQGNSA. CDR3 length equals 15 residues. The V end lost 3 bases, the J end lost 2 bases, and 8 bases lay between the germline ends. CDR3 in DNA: TGTGCCAGCAGCTTCCCGAGAACTGGGGCCAACGTCCTGACTTTC. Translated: CASSFPRTGANVLTF.

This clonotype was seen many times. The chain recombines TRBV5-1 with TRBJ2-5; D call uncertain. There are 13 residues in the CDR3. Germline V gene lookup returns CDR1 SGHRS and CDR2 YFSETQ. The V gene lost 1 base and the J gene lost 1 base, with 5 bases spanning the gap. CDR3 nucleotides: TGCGCCAGCAGCTTGACCAGCCAAGAGACCCAGTACTTC. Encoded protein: CASSLTSQETQYF.

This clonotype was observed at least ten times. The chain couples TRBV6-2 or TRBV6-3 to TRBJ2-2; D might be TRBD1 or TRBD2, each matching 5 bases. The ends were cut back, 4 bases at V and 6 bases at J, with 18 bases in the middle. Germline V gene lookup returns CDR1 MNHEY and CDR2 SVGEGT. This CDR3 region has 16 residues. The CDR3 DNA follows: TGTGCCAGCAGTTCCCGGGGTACAGGCCACGCCGGGGAGCTGTTTTTT. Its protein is CASSSRGTGHAGELFF.